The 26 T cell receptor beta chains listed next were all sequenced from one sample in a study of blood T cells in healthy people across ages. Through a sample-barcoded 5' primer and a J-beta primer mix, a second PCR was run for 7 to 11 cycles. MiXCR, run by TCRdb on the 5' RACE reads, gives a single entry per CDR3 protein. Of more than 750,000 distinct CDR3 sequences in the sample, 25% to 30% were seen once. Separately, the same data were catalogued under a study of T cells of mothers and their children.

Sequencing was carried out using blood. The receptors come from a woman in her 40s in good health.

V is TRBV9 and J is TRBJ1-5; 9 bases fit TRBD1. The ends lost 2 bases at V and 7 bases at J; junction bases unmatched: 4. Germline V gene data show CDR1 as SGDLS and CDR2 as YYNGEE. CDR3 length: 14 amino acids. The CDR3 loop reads CASSVGTGSQPQHF. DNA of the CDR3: TGTGCCAGCAGCGTCGGGACAGGGTCCCAGCCCCAGCATTTT.

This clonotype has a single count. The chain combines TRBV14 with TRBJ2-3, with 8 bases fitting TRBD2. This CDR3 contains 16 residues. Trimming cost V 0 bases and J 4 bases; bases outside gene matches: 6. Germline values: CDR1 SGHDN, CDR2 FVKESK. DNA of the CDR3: TGTGCCAGCAGCCAAGAAACCAGCGGGGGCGCAGATACGCAGTATTTT. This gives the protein CASSQETSGGADTQYF.

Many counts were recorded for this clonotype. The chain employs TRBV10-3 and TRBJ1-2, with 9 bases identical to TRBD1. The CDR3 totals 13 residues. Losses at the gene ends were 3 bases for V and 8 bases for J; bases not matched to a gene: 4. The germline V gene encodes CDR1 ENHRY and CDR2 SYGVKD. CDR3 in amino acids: CAISEGTGIGYTF. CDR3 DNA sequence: TGTGCCATCAGTGAAGGGACAGGGATCGGCTACACCTTC.

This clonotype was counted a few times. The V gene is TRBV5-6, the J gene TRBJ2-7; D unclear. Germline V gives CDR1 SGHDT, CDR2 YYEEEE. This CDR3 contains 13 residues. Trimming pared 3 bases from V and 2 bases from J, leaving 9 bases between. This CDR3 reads CASSSLYAYEQYF. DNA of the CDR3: TGTGCCAGCAGCTCTCTGTATGCCTACGAGCAGTACTTC.

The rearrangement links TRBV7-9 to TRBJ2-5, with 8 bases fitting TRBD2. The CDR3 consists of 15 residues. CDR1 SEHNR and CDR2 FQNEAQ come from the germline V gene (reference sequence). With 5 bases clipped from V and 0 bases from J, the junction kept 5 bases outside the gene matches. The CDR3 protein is CASSDGLAYQETQYF. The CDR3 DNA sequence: TGTGCCAGCAGCGACGGACTAGCATACCAAGAGACCCAGTACTTC.

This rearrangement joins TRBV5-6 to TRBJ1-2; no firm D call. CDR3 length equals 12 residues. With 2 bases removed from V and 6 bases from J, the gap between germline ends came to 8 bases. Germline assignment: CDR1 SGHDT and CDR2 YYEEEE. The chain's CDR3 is CASSLPTHGYTF. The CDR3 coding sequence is TGTGCCAGCAGCTTACCCACCCATGGCTACACCTTC.

The CDR3, as DNA: TGTGCCAGCAGCTTGGGACAGGGTTGGGTTCCAGATACGCAGTATTTT. This encodes CASSLGQGWVPDTQYF. The genes are TRBV7-8 and TRBJ2-3; 9 bases fit TRBD1. Losses at the gene ends were 3 bases for V and 4 bases for J; bases not matched to a gene: 8. This CDR3 has 16 residues. The germline V gene has CDR1 SGHVS and CDR2 FQNEAQ.

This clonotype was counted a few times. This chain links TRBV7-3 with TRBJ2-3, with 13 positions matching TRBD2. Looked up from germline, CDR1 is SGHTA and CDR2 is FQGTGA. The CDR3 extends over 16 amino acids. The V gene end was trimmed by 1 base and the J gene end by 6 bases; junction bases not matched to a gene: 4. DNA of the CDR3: TGTGCCAGCAGCTTAAGGACTAGCGGGGGTTGGGATACGCAGTATTTT. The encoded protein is CASSLRTSGGWDTQYF.

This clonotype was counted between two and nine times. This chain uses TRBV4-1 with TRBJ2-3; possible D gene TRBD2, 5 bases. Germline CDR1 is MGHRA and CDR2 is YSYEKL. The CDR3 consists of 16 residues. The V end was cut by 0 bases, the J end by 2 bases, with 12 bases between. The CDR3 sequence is CASSQETSGLTDTQYF. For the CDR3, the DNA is TGCGCCAGCAGCCAAGAAACTAGTGGCCTCACAGATACGCAGTATTTT.

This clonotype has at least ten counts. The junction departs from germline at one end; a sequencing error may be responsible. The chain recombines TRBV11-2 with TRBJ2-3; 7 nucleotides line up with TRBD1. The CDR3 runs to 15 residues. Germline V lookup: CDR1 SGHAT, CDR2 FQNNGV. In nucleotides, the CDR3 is TGCGCCAGCAGCTCCGGGACAGTGTTCACAGATACGCAGTATTTT. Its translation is CASSSGTVFTDTQYF.

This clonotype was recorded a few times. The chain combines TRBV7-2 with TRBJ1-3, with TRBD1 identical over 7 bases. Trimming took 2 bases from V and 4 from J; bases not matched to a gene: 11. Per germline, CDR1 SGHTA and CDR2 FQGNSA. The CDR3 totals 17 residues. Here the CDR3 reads CASSLLATGLSGNTIYF. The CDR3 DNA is TGTGCCAGCAGCTTATTGGCGACAGGGCTTTCGGGAAACACCATATATTTT.

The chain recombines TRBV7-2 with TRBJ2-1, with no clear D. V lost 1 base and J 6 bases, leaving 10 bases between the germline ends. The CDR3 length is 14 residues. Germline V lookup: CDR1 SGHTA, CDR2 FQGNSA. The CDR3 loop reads CASSLDWAINEQFF. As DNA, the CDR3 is TGTGCCAGCAGCTTAGATTGGGCAATCAATGAGCAGTTCTTC.

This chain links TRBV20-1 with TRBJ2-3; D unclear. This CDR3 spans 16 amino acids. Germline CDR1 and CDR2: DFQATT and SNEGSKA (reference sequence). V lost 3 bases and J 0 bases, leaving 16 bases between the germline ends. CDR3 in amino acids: CSASFDTVKSTDTQYF. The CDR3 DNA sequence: TGCAGTGCTAGCTTTGACACCGTCAAGAGCACAGATACGCAGTATTTT.

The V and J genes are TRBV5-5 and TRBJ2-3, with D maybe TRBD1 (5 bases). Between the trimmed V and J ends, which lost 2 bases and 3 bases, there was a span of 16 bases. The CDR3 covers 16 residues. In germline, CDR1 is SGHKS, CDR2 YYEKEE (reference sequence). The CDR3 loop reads CASSLIQVPGTDTQYF. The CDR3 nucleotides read TGTGCCAGCAGCTTAATACAGGTACCCGGGACAGATACGCAGTATTTT.

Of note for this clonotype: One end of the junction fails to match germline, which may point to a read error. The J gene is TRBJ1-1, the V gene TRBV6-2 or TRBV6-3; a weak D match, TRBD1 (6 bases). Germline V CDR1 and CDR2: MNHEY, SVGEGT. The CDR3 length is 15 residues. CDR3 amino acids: CASSTTGLGNIEAFF. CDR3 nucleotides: TGTGCCAGCAGTACTACAGGGTTAGGGAACATTGAAGCTTTCTTT.

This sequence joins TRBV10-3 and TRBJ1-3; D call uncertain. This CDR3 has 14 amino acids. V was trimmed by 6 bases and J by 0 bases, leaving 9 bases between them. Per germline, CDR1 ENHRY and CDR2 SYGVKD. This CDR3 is CAISPYGSGNTIYF. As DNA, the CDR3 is TGTGCCATCAGCCCCTATGGCTCTGGAAACACCATATATTTT.

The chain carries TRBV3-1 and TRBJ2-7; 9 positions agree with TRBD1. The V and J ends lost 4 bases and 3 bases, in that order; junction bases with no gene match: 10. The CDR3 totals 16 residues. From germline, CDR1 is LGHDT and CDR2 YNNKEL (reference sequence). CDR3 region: CASSPTHTGGGYEQYF. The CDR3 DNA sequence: TGTGCCAGCAGCCCGACACACACAGGGGGCGGCTACGAGCAGTACTTC.

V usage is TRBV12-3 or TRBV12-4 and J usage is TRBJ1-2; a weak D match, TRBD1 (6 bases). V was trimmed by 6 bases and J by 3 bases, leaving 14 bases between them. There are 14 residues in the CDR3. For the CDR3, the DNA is TGTGCCAGCAGCCGTGCGGGGGCGGACTATGGCTACACCTTC. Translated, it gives CASSRAGADYGYTF.

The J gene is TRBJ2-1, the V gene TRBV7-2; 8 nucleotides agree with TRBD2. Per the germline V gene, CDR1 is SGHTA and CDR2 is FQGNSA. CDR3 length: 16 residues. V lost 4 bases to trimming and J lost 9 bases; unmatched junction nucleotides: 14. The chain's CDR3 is CASSSYFDRGGLEQFF. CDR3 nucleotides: TGTGCCAGCAGCTCCTACTTTGACCGGGGGGGCCTTGAGCAGTTCTTC.

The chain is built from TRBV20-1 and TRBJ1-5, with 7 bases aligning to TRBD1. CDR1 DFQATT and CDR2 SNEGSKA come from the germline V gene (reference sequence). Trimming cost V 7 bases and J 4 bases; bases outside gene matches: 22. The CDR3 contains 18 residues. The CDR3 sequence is CSGEPGTETGELNQPQHF. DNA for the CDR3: TGCAGTGGCGAGCCGGGGACAGAGACCGGAGAATTAAATCAGCCCCAGCATTTT.

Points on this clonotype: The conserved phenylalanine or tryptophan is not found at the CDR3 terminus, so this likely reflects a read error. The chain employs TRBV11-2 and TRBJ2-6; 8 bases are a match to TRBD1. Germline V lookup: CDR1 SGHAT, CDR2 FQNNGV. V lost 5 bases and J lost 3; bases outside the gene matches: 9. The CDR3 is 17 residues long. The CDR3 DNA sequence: TGTGCCAGCAGCCAACGACAGGGGAGCTATGGGGCCAACGTCCTGACTTGC. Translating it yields CASSQRQGSYGANVLTC.

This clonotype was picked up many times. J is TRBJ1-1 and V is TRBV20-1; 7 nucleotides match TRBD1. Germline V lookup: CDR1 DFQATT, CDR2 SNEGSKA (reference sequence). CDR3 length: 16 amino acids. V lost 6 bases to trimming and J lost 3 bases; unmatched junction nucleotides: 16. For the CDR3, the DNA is TGCAGTGCCAGGGCGCGGGCAGGGGGTTGGGACACTGAAGCTTTCTTT. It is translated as CSARARAGGWDTEAFF.

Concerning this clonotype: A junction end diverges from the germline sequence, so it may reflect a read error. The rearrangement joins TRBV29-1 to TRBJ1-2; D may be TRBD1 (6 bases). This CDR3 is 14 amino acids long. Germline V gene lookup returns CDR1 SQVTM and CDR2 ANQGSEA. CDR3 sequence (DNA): TGCAGCGTTGACCGGGACAACACTAACTGTGGCTACACCTTC. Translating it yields CSVDRDNTNCGYTF. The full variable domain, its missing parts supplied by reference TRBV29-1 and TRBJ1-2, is SAVISQKPSRDICQRGTSLTIQCQVDSQVTMMFWYRQQPGQSLTLIATANQGSEATYESGFVIDKFPISRPNLTFSTLTVSNMSPEDSSIYLCSVDRDNTNCGYTFGSGTRLTVV.

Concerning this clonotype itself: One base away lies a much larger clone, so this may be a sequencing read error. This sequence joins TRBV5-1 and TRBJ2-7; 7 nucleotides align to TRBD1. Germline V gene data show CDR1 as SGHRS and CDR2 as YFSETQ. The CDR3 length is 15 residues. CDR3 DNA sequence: TGCGCCAGCAGCTTGGAAGGACAGGCCAGATACGGGCAGTACTTC. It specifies CASSLEGQARYGQYF.

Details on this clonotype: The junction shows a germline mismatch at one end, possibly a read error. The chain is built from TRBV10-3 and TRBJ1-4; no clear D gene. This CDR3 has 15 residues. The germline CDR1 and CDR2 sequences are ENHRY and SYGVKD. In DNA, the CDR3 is TGTGCCATCAGTGAAACGGACGCAACTAATGAAGAACTGTTTTTT. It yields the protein CAISETDATNEELFF.

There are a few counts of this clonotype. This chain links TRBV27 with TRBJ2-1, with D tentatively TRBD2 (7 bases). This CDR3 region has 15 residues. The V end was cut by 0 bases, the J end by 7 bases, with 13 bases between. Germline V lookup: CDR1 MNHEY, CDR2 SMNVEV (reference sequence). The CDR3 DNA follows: TGTGCCAGCAGTTTATCGGGGGGGCTGGGGAATGAGCAGTTCTTC. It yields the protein CASSLSGGLGNEQFF.